What follows are 22 T cell receptor beta chains derived from one specimen sequenced in a study of cytomegalovirus exposure and HLA in healthy donors (dated by TCRdb to the late 2010s). Receptors were amplified or captured by the immunoSEQ multiplex PCR assay. For the multiplex PCR, a mixture combining 60 forward primers for TCR Vbeta segments and 13 reverse primers for TCR Jbeta segments was used. The table was pulled from immuneACCESS by TCRdb, which kept in-frame rearrangements only. Such tables lose some clones; where checked, under half of the loss comes from unresolved V genes, and the rest has no known cause. This sample lists about 140,000 clones; approximately 8.9% were detected once. Of the sample, over 6.5% is held by the ten largest clones. Sequencing was done on a sample of PBMCs. These receptors originate from a woman aged 40 to 50 in good health and CMV-seropositive.

This clone was observed a few times. The rearrangement links TRBV29-1 to TRBJ1-1; maybe TRBD1 (6 bases). V lost 5 bases and J lost 5, with 15 bases in between. Per the germline V gene, CDR1 is SQVTM and CDR2 is ANQGSEA. The CDR3 has 13 amino acids. The CDR3 protein is CSVSTIQGTEAFF. Written as DNA, the CDR3 is TGCAGCGTTTCCACCATACAGGGAACTGAAGCTTTCTTT. The variable domain in full, completed from reference TRBV29-1 and TRBJ1-1, reads SAVISQKPSRDICQRGTSLTIQCQVDSQVTMMFWYRQQPGQSLTLIATANQGSEATYESGFVIDKFPISRPNLTFSTLTVSNMSPEDSSIYLCSVSTIQGTEAFFGQGTRLTVV.

The chain has TRBV6-5 and TRBJ2-4, with 8 bases aligning to TRBD1. After removal of 9 bases from V and 2 bases from J, the junction contained 9 bases not matched to a gene. CDR1 and CDR2 (germline): MNHEY, SVGAGI. CDR3 length: 15 residues. The CDR3 spells CARDGQGNSKNIQYF. CDR3 sequence (DNA): TGTGCCAGGGACGGACAGGGTAATTCCAAAAACATTCAGTACTTC.

The CDR3 loop is CASSETLGTVYGYTF. In nucleotides, the CDR3 is TGTGCCAGCAGTGAGACTCTCGGGACAGTCTATGGCTACACCTTC. The V gene is TRBV2, the J gene TRBJ1-2; TRBD1 agrees at 7 bases. From germline, CDR1 is SNHLY and CDR2 FYNNEI. The CDR3 spans 15 residues. With V trimmed by 3 bases and J by 4 bases, 8 bases remained unmatched.

This clone was observed a handful of times. The rearrangement links TRBV10-1 to TRBJ2-1; 9 bases agree with TRBD2. In germline, CDR1 is WNHNN, CDR2 SYGVQD (reference sequence). Unmatched junction bases numbered 7, after V lost 4 bases and J lost 6 bases. This CDR3 has 15 residues. In DNA form, the CDR3 reads TGCGCCAGCAGTGCGGGCTTTAGCGGGGGCAATGAGCAGTTCTTC. It yields the protein CASSAGFSGGNEQFF.

V gene TRBV27 combines with J gene TRBJ1-1; 8 bases agree with TRBD1. Germline V gives CDR1 MNHEY, CDR2 SMNVEV (reference sequence). Trimming removed 6 bases from V and 4 bases from J; junction bases left unmatched: 13. This CDR3 is 16 amino acids long. As DNA, the CDR3 is TGTGCCAGCAGCCCTTGGGTGACAGGGGCTCGCACTGAAGCTTTCTTT. It translates to CASSPWVTGARTEAFF.

This clone was recorded a few times. The chain carries TRBV5-1 and TRBJ1-6; D gene uncertain. The CDR3 extends over 13 amino acids. V was pared by 0 bases and J by 8 bases, with 6 bases between. The germline gives CDR1 SGHRS, CDR2 YFSETQ. CDR3 amino acids: CASSLDRDSPLHF. CDR3 coding DNA: TGCGCCAGCAGCTTGGATAGAGATTCACCCCTCCACTTT.

The chain links TRBV9 to TRBJ2-5, with no clear D. This CDR3 is 13 amino acids long. The V gene's germline CDR1 is SGDLS and CDR2 YYNGEE. V lost 2 bases and J lost 0, with 5 bases in between. CDR3 nucleotide sequence: TGTGCCAGCAGCGTCCGGGACCAAGAGACCCAGTACTTC. Encoded protein: CASSVRDQETQYF.

This clone was counted a few times. The chain employs TRBV2 and TRBJ2-5, with a weak D call TRBD2 (5 bases). V was shortened by 5 bases and J by 2 bases, with 12 bases between the two germline ends. The CDR3 has 14 residues. Germline V gene data show CDR1 as SNHLY and CDR2 as FYNNEI. The CDR3 region is CASSRELGQETQYF. DNA of the CDR3: TGTGCCAGCAGTCGCGAACTAGGACAAGAGACCCAGTACTTC.

V and J are TRBV7-9 and TRBJ2-7, with 8 bases aligning to TRBD1. The germline V gene encodes CDR1 SEHNR and CDR2 FQNEAQ (reference sequence). J was trimmed by 2 bases and V by 5 bases; bases with no gene match: 8. This CDR3 region has 15 residues. CDR3 sequence: CASSPRDRTPYEQYF. CDR3 in DNA: TGTGCCAGCAGCCCCCGGGACAGGACCCCCTACGAGCAGTACTTC.

The chain carries TRBV5-1 and TRBJ2-3; 12 bases line up with TRBD1. Germline CDR1 and CDR2: SGHRS and YFSETQ. V gave up 4 bases and J gave up 6 bases; unmatched junction bases: 9. This CDR3 has 16 residues. This CDR3 reads CASSVQGQGARDTQYF. The CDR3 bases are TGCGCCAGCAGCGTGCAGGGACAGGGGGCTCGGGATACGCAGTATTTT.

The chain combines TRBV9 with TRBJ2-3; 9 bases line up with TRBD2. The CDR3 sequence is 17 residues long. The V segment lost 0 bases and the J segment 4 bases; nucleotides outside the gene matches: 9. Germline V gene sequence: CDR1 SGDLS, CDR2 YYNGEE. Here the CDR3 reads CASSVAYAGGPADTQYF. The CDR3 region has the DNA TGTGCCAGCAGCGTAGCTTATGCGGGGGGGCCGGCAGATACGCAGTATTTT.

V usage is TRBV6-1 and J usage is TRBJ1-6; D remains unclear. Per germline, CDR1 MNHNS and CDR2 SASEGT. V lost 0 bases and J lost 11, with 5 bases in between. The CDR3 has 12 amino acids. The DNA for the CDR3 is TGTGCCAGCAGTGAAGCATCTCCACCCCTCCACTTT. It encodes CASSEASPPLHF.

Only a few counts were recorded for this clone. V is TRBV7-9 and J is TRBJ1-2; the match to TRBD1 covers 9 bases. CDR3 length equals 19 residues. Germline lookup yields CDR1 SEHNR and CDR2 FQNEAQ (reference sequence). V gave up 6 bases and J gave up 1 base; unmatched junction bases: 18. CDR3 region: CASSLSRQGGINFNYGYTF. Written as DNA, the CDR3 is TGTGCCAGCAGTTTAAGCAGACAGGGGGGCATTAACTTTAACTATGGCTACACCTTC.

In this sample, this clone turned up a few times. V gene TRBV7-6 combines with J gene TRBJ1-3; D is undetermined. V was cut by 5 bases and J by 0 bases, with 8 bases left in between. The germline V gene has CDR1 SGHVS and CDR2 FNYEAQ. This CDR3 is 14 amino acids long. This CDR3 is CASSPHDSGNTIYF. The CDR3 DNA follows: TGTGCCAGCAGCCCACATGACTCTGGAAACACCATATATTTT.

This clone was seen a few times. The chain couples TRBV7-2 to TRBJ2-5; 12 nucleotides match TRBD1. The germline V gene encodes CDR1 SGHTA and CDR2 FQGNSA. The CDR3 is 16 residues long. Trimming cost V 5 bases and J 5 bases; bases outside gene matches: 9. The DNA of the CDR3 is TGTGCCAGCAGCGCTCTAGGGGACAGGGGGCGGGAGACCCAGTACTTC. It is translated as CASSALGDRGRETQYF.

The chain couples TRBV7-9 to TRBJ2-2, with D maybe TRBD2 (5 bases). The length of the CDR3 is 15 residues. V shed 0 bases and J shed 2 bases, with 7 bases lying between them. Germline CDR1 reads SEHNR; CDR2 reads FQNEAQ (reference sequence). The CDR3 is CASSLALANTGELFF. For the CDR3, the DNA is TGTGCCAGCAGCTTAGCGCTAGCAAACACCGGGGAGCTGTTTTTT.

CDR3 sequence: CASSSDPSGAVVVAQYF. The CDR3 DNA reads TGTGCCAGCAGCTCGGACCCTAGCGGGGCGGTTGTCGTGGCCCAGTACTTC. V is TRBV4-2 and J is TRBJ2-5; TRBD2 aligns across 9 bases. This CDR3 is 17 amino acids long. Germline values: CDR1 LGHNA, CDR2 YNFKEQ. The junction had 19 bases not matched to a gene; V was cut back by 5 bases and J by 9 bases.

The chain is built from TRBV7-9 and TRBJ1-2, with D uncertain. Trimming shortened V by 5 bases and J by 5 bases, and 15 bases separated the two germline ends. The CDR3 length is 14 residues. Germline assignment: CDR1 SEHNR and CDR2 FQNEAQ (reference sequence). CDR3: CASSIDSPFYGYTF. The DNA for the CDR3 is TGTGCCAGCAGCATCGACTCTCCTTTTTATGGCTACACCTTC.

This clone has just a few counts. The chain is built from TRBV19 and TRBJ1-6; D uncertain. CDR1 and CDR2 (germline): LNHDA, SQIVND (reference sequence). The CDR3 is made up of 12 amino acids. Trimming took 11 bases from V and 10 from J, leaving 15 bases between them. The DNA for the CDR3 is TGTGCCTCCTCGGAGGGAAAATCACCCCTCCACTTT. This translates into CASSEGKSPLHF.

The V and J genes are TRBV7-8 and TRBJ1-6, with 7 bases matching TRBD1. V shed 5 bases, J shed 7 bases, and the junction held 11 bases outside the gene matches. CDR1 is SGHVS, CDR2 FQNEAQ, per germline. The CDR3 has 16 residues. This CDR3 is CASSPRHDRDNSPLHF. CDR3 bases: TGTGCCAGCAGCCCACGACACGACAGGGACAATTCACCCCTCCACTTT.

This clone was picked up a small number of times. The chain's CDR3 is CASRAQGSTDTQYF. The CDR3 DNA reads as TGTGCCAGTAGGGCTCAGGGTAGTACAGATACGCAGTATTTT. The V call is TRBV19, the J call TRBJ2-3; D might be TRBD1 (5 bases). CDR1 LNHDA and CDR2 SQIVND come from the germline V gene (reference sequence). The CDR3 covers 14 residues. V shed 6 bases and J shed 3 bases, with 13 bases lying between them. Drawing the rest from reference TRBV19 and TRBJ2-3, the complete variable domain is DGGITQSPKYLFRKEGQNVTLSCEQNLNHDAMYWYRQDPGQGLRLIYYSQIVNDFQKGDIAEGYSVSREKKESFPLTVTSAQKNPTAFYLCASRAQGSTDTQYFGPGTRLTVL.

The chain couples TRBV18 to TRBJ1-5, with a tentative D call TRBD1 (6 bases). Germline CDR1 and CDR2: KGHSH and LQKENI. The CDR3 length is 14 residues. V was trimmed by 2 bases and J by 7 bases, leaving 12 bases between them. CDR3 DNA sequence: TGTGCCAGCTCACCAGGGGGGGCCGGACAGCCCCAGCATTTT. Protein: CASSPGGAGQPQHF.